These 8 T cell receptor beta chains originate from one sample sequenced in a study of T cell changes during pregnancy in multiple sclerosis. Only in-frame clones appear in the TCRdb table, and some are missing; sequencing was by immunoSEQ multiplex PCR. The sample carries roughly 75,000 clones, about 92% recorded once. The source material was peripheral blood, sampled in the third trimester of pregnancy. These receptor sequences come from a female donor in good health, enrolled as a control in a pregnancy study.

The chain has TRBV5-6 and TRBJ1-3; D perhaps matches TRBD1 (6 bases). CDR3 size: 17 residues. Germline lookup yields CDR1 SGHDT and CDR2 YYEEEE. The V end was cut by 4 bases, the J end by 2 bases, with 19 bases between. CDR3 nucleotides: TGTGCCAGCAGCCGAGGGCCGACGCAGGGGACTGGAAACACCATATATTTT. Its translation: CASSRGPTQGTGNTIYF.

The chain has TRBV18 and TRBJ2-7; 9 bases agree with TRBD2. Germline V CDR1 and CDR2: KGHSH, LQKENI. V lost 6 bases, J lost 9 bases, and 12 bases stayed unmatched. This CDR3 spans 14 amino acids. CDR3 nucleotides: TGTGCCAGCTCGCGAGGGACTAGCTCCTTCGGGCAGTACTTC. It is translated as CASSRGTSSFGQYF.

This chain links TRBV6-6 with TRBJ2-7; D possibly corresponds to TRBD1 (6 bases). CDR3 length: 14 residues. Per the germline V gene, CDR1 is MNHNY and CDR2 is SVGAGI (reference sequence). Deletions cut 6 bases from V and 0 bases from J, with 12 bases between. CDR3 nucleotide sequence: TGTGCCAGCAGGTCAATACAGGGCTCCTACGAGCAGTACTTC. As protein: CASRSIQGSYEQYF.

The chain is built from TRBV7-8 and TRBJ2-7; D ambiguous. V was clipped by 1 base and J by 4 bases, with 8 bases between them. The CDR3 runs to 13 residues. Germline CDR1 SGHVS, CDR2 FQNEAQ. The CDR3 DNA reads TGTGCCAGCAGCTTAGGGGCCTGGTACGAGCAGTACTTC. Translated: CASSLGAWYEQYF.

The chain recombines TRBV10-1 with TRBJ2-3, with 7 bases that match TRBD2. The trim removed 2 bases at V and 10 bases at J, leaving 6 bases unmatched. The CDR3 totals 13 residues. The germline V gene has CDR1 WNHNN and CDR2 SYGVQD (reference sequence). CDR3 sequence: CASSEVPGGAQYF. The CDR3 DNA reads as TGCGCCAGCAGTGAGGTCCCGGGGGGAGCGCAGTATTTT.

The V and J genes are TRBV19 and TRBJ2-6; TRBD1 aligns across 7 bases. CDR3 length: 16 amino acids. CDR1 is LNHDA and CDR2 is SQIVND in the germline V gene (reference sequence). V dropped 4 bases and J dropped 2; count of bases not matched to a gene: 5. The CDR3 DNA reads TGTGCCAGTAGTAAGGGGACAGCTCCTGGGGCCAACGTCCTGACTTTC. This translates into CASSKGTAPGANVLTF.

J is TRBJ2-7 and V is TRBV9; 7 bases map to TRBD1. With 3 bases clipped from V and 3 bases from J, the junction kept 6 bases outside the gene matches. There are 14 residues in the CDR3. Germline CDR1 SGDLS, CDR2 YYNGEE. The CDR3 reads CASSAGDRNYEQYF. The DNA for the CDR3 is TGTGCCAGCAGCGCCGGGGACAGAAACTACGAGCAGTACTTC.

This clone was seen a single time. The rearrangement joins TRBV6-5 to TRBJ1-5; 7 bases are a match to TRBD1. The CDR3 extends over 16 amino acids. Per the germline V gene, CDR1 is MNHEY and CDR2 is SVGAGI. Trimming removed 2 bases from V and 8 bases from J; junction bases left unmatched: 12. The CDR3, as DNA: TGTGCCAGCAGTTACCCGGGACAGTATGTTTGTGAGCCCCAGCATTTT. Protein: CASSYPGQYVCEPQHF.